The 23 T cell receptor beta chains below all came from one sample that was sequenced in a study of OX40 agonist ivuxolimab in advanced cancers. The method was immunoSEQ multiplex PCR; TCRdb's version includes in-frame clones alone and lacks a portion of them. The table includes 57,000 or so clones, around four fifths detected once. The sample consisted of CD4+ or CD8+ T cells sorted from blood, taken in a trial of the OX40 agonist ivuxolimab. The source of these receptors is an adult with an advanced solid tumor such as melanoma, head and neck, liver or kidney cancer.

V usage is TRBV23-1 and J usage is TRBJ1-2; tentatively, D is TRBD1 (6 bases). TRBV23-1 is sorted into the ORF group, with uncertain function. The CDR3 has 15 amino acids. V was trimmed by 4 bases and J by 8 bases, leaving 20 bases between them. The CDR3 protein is CASSPLGGAPGGYTF. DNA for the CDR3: TGCGCCAGCAGTCCCCTGGGGGGGGCCCCCGGGGGCTACACCTTC.

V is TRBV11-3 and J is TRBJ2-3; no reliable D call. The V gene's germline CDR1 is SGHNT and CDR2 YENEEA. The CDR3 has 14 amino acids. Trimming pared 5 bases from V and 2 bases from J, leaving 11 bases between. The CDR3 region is CASSPTRSTDTQYF. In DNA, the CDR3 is TGTGCCAGCAGCCCCACAAGGTCCACAGATACGCAGTATTTT.

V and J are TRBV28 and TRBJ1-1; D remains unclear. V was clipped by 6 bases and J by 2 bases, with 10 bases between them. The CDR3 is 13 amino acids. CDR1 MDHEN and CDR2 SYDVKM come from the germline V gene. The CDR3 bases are TGTGCCAGCAGGATCGACGGAAACACTGAAGCTTTCTTT. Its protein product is CASRIDGNTEAFF.

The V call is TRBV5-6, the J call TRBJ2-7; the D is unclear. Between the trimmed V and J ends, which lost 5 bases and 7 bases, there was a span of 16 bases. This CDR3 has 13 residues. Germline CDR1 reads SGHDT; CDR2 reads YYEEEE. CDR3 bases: TGTGCCAGCAGGCTAAGATACGTCAAGGAGCAGTACTTC. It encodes CASRLRYVKEQYF.

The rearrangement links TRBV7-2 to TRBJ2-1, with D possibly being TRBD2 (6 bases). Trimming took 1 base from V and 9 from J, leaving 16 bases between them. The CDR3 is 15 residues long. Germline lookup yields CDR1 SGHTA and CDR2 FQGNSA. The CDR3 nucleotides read TGTGCCAGCAGCTTAGAACTAGCCCGGGGTGGTGAGCAGTTCTTC. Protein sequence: CASSLELARGGEQFF.

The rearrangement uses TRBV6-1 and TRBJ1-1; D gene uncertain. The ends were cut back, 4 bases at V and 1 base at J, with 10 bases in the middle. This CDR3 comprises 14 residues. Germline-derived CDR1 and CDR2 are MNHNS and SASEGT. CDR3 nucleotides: TGTGCCAGCAGTGTCCAGGTGAGGAACACTGAAGCTTTCTTT. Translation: CASSVQVRNTEAFF.

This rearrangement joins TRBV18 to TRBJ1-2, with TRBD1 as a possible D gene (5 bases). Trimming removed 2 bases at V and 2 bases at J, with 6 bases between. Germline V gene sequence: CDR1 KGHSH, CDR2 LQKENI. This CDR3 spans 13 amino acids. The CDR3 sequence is CASSPGTNYGYTF. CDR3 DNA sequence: TGTGCCAGCTCACCAGGGACGAACTATGGCTACACCTTC. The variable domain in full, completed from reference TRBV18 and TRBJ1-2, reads NAGVMQNPRHLVRRRGQEARLRCSPMKGHSHVYWYRQLPEEGLKFMVYLQKENIIDESGMPKERFSAEFPKEGPSILRIQQVVRGDSAAYFCASSPGTNYGYTFGSGTRLTVV.

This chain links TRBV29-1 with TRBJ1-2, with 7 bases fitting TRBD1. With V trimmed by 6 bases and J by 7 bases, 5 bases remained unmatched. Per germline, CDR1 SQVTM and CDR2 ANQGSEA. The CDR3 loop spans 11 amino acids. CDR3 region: CSVGQAGGYTF. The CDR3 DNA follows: TGCAGCGTCGGACAGGCAGGTGGCTACACCTTC.

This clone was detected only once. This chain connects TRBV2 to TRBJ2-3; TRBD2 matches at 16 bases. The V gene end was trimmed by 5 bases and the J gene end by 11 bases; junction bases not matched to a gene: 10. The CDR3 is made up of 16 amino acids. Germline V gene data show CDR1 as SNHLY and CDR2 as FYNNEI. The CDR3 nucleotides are TGTGCCAGCAGTACCGGGACTAGCGGGGGGGCCTTTAAGCAGTATTTT. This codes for CASSTGTSGGAFKQYF.

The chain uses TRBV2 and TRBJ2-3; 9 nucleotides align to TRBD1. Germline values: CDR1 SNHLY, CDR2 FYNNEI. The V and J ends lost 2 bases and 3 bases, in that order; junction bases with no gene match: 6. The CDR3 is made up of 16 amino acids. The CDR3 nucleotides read TGTGCCAGCAGTGAACAGGGACAGGGTGGGACAGATACGCAGTATTTT. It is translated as CASSEQGQGGTDTQYF. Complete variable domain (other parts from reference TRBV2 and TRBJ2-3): EPEVTQTPSHQVTQMGQEVILRCVPISNHLYFYWYRQILGQKVEFLVSFYNNEISEKSEIFDDQFSVERPDGSNFTLKIRSTKLEDSAMYFCASSEQGQGGTDTQYFGPGTRLTVL.

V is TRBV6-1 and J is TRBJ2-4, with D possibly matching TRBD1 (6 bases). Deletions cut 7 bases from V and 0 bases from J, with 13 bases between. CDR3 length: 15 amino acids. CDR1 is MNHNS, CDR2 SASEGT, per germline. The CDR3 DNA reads TGTGCCAGCAAAACAGGGCCGCTAGCCAAAAACATTCAGTACTTC. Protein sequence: CASKTGPLAKNIQYF.

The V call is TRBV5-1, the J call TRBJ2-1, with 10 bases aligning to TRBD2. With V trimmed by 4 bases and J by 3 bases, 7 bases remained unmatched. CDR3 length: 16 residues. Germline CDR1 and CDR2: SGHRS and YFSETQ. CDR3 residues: CASSPPASGGYNEQFF. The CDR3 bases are TGCGCCAGCAGCCCTCCGGCTAGCGGGGGCTACAATGAGCAGTTCTTC.

Written as DNA, the CDR3 is TGTGCCAGCAGTAACCGACAGGCCTATGGCTACACCTTC. Its protein product is CASSNRQAYGYTF. V and J are TRBV6-1 and TRBJ1-2; possibly TRBD1 for D (6 bases). V was trimmed by 5 bases and J by 4 bases, leaving 11 bases between them. Germline V CDR1 and CDR2: MNHNS, SASEGT. This CDR3 is built from 13 residues.

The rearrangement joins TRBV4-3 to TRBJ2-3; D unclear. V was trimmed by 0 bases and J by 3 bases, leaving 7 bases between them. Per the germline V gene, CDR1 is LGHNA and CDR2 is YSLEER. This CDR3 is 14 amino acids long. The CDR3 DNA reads TGCGCCAGCAGCCAAGAGTGGGGAACAGATACGCAGTATTTT. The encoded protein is CASSQEWGTDTQYF.

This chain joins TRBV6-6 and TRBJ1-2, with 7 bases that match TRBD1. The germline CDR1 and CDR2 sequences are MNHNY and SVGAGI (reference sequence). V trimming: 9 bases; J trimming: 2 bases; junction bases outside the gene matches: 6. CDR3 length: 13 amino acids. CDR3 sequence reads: CASSPGQNYGYTF. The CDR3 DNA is TGTGCCAGTTCCCCGGGACAGAACTATGGCTACACCTTC.

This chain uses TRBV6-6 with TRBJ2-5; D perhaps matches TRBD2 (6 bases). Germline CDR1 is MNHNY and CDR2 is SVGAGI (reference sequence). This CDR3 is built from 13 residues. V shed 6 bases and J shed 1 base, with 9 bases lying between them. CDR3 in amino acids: CASRAGGQETQYF. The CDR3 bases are TGTGCCAGCAGAGCGGGTGGCCAAGAGACCCAGTACTTC.

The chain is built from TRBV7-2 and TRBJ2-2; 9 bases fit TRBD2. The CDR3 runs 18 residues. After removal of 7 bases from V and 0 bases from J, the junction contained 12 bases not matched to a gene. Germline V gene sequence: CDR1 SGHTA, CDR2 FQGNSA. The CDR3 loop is CASTLPGLADTNTGELFF. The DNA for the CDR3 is TGTGCCAGCACCCTTCCGGGACTAGCAGATACGAACACCGGGGAGCTGTTTTTT.

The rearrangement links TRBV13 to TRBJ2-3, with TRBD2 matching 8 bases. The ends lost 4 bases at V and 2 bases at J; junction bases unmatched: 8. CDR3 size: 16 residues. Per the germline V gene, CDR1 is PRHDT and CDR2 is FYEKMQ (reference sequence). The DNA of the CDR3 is TGTGCCAGCAGCTCCTCCGGGACTAGATACACAGATACGCAGTATTTT. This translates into CASSSSGTRYTDTQYF.

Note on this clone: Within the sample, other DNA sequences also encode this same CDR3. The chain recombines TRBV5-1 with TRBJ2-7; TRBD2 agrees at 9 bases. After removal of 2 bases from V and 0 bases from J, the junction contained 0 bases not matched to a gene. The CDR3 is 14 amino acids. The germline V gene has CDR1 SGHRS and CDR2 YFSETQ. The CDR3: CASSLAGGSYEQYF. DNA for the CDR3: TGCGCCAGCAGCTTAGCGGGAGGCTCCTACGAGCAGTACTTC.

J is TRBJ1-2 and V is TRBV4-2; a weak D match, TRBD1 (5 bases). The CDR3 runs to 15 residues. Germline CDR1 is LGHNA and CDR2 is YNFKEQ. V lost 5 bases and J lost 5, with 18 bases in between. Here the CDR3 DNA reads TGTGCCAGCAGCTTCACTTTCCAAGAGGGGTATGGCTACACCTTC. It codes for CASSFTFQEGYGYTF.

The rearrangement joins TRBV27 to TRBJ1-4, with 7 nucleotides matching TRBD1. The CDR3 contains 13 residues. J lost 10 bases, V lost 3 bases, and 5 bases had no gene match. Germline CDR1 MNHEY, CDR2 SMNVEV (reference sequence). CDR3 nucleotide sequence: TGTGCCAGCAGTTTTAAGGCAGGGGGAAAACTGTTTTTT. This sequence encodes CASSFKAGGKLFF.

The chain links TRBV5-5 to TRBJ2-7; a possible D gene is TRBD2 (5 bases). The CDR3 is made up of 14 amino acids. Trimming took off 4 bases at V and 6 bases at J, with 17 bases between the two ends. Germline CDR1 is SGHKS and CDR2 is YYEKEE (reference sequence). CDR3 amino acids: CASSRIGEGTEQYF. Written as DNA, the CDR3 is TGTGCCAGCAGCCGGATAGGAGAGGGTACCGAGCAGTACTTC.

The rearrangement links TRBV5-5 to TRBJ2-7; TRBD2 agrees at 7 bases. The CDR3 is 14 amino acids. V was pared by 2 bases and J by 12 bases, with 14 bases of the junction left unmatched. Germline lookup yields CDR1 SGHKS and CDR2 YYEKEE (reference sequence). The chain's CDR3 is CASSLPGTNRRPYF. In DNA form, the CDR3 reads TGTGCCAGCAGCTTACCGGGGACTAATCGCCGCCCGTACTTC.